The 18 T cell receptor beta chains given below trace back to one sample, sequenced in a study of shared clonotypes between healthy human individuals. Assay: immunoSEQ multiplex PCR; the TCRdb copy retains only in-frame clones and omits some. The table has about 1 million clones, 75% to 85% seen once. The sample taken for sequencing was memory CD4+ T cells from PBMCs. Noted subset: CD45RA-negative fraction. All receptors derive from a man aged 18 to 29 in good health. Some clones in this sample may be carry-over from other donors' samples.

The chain combines TRBV2 with TRBJ2-3; D gene ambiguous. CDR3 length: 13 amino acids. Germline lookup yields CDR1 SNHLY and CDR2 FYNNEI. As DNA, the CDR3 is TGTGCAGCTCGCTGGGGTCCCACAGATACGCAGTATTTT. Protein: CAARWGPTDTQYF.

On this clone: This sample includes further DNA sequences coding for the same CDR3. The gene calls are TRBV18 and TRBJ2-7; TRBD1 matches 8 bases. This CDR3 is 14 amino acids long. Losses at the gene ends were 3 bases for V and 2 bases for J; bases not matched to a gene: 3. Looked up from germline, CDR1 is KGHSH and CDR2 is LQKENI. CDR3 amino acids: CASSPGTGAYEQYF. CDR3 coding DNA: TGTGCCAGCTCACCCGGGACAGGAGCCTACGAGCAGTACTTC.

The chain joins TRBV5-1 to TRBJ2-7, with 7 bases matching TRBD1. This CDR3 is built from 16 residues. V lost 0 bases, J lost 3 bases, and 9 bases stayed unmatched. The V gene's germline CDR1 is SGHRS and CDR2 YFSETQ. In nucleotides, the CDR3 is TGCGCCAGCAGCTTGGTGGTATCGGCAGGGGGCTACGAGCAGTACTTC. Translation gives CASSLVVSAGGYEQYF.

This chain joins TRBV7-8 and TRBJ1-1; D is undetermined. This CDR3 has 15 residues. The germline V gene has CDR1 SGHVS and CDR2 FQNEAQ. V dropped 1 base and J dropped 0 bases, with 9 bases sitting between them. The CDR3 nucleotides read TGTGCCAGCAGCTTAGTCCGTTGGATGAACACTGAAGCTTTCTTT. Its protein product is CASSLVRWMNTEAFF.

Details on this clone: Other DNA sequences in the sample encode the same CDR3. The chain carries TRBV5-1 and TRBJ2-7, with 10 bases lining up with TRBD1. With 3 bases clipped from V and 2 bases from J, the junction kept 2 bases outside the gene matches. In germline, CDR1 is SGHRS, CDR2 YFSETQ. CDR3 size: 14 residues. The CDR3 reads CASSSGQGAYEQYF. CDR3 bases: TGCGCCAGCAGCTCAGGACAGGGGGCCTACGAGCAGTACTTC.

The chain has TRBV4-2 and TRBJ2-5; tentatively, D is TRBD1 or TRBD2 (6 bases each). CDR3 length equals 16 residues. Per germline, CDR1 LGHNA and CDR2 YNFKEQ. Trimming took 4 bases from V and 5 from J, leaving 20 bases between them. DNA of the CDR3: TGTGCCAGCAGCCGCGGGGCTGGGGGGCGTATTGAGACCCAGTACTTC. It translates to CASSRGAGGRIETQYF.

The chain employs TRBV6-1 and TRBJ1-2; a weak D match, TRBD1 (6 bases). The V gene lost 5 bases and the J gene lost 2 bases, with 9 bases spanning the gap. The germline gives CDR1 MNHNS, CDR2 SASEGT. The CDR3 extends over 13 amino acids. CDR3 nucleotides: TGTGCCAGCAGTAACAGGGAGAACTATGGCTACACCTTC. It yields the protein CASSNRENYGYTF.

The V and J genes are TRBV5-1 and TRBJ2-7, with 10 bases that match TRBD2. This CDR3 has 16 amino acids. Germline V CDR1 and CDR2: SGHRS, YFSETQ. The trim removed 4 bases at V and 0 bases at J, leaving 7 bases unmatched. For the CDR3, the DNA is TGCGCCAGCAGCCGACTCACTAGCGGGACCTCCTACGAGCAGTACTTC. This translates into CASSRLTSGTSYEQYF.

This rearrangement joins TRBV15 to TRBJ1-2; D unclear. CDR3 length: 13 residues. Germline CDR1 is LNHNV and CDR2 is YYDKDF (reference sequence). Trimming shortened V by 1 base and J by 4 bases, and 7 bases separated the two germline ends. CDR3 in amino acids: CATSRGGLYGYTF. CDR3 sequence (DNA): TGTGCCACCAGCAGAGGAGGGCTCTATGGCTACACCTTC.

The V call is TRBV6-6, the J call TRBJ1-5, with a tentative D call TRBD1 (6 bases). Germline V gene sequence: CDR1 MNHNY, CDR2 SVGAGI (reference sequence). The V end was cut by 5 bases, the J end by 7 bases, with 15 bases between. The CDR3 has 14 residues. In nucleotides, the CDR3 is TGTGCCAGCAGTCCTCAACAAAGGGGGCAGCCCCAGCATTTT. Protein product: CASSPQQRGQPQHF.

The rearrangement joins TRBV29-1 to TRBJ2-1, with D possibly matching TRBD1 (5 bases). V gave up 4 bases and J gave up 9 bases, with 13 bases separating them. In germline, CDR1 is SQVTM, CDR2 ANQGSEA. The CDR3 consists of 12 residues. The CDR3 coding sequence is TGCAGCGTTGGAGAAGGGGTCGGTGAGCAGTTCTTC. As protein: CSVGEGVGEQFF.

The chain combines TRBV4-2 with TRBJ2-7; D is unresolved. This CDR3 has 12 residues. Germline loops: CDR1 LGHNA, CDR2 YNFKEQ. Trimming took off 2 bases at V and 5 bases at J, with 7 bases between the two ends. Here the CDR3 DNA reads TGTGCCAGCAGCCAAATGAGTGACGAGCAGTACTTC. Amino acids: CASSQMSDEQYF.

The rearrangement links TRBV4-3 to TRBJ2-3; TRBD2 is a possible D gene (6 bases). The V end lost 4 bases, the J end lost 3 bases, and 14 bases lay between the germline ends. Germline loops: CDR1 LGHNA, CDR2 YSLEER. The CDR3 has 15 residues. The DNA of the CDR3 is TGCGCCAGCAGCCCCTCGGGACTCCTAACAGATACGCAGTATTTT. It encodes CASSPSGLLTDTQYF.

DNA of the CDR3: TGCGCCAGCAGCTTGAATGTCAGGGCCGGCGAGCAGTACTTC. Protein product: CASSLNVRAGEQYF. V usage is TRBV5-1 and J usage is TRBJ2-7, with a tentative D call TRBD1 (5 bases). Germline-derived CDR1 and CDR2 are SGHRS and YFSETQ. This CDR3 region has 14 residues. The ends were cut back, 1 base at V and 6 bases at J, with 14 bases in the middle.

V is TRBV29-1 and J is TRBJ2-5; D is perhaps TRBD2 (5 bases). The CDR3 length is 11 residues. Germline values: CDR1 SQVTM, CDR2 ANQGSEA. The V and J ends lost 3 bases and 5 bases respectively, with 7 bases between them. The DNA of the CDR3 is TGCAGCGTTGACTCGGGGGAGACCCAGTACTTC. Its translation is CSVDSGETQYF.

The rearrangement links TRBV6-5 to TRBJ2-7; 8 bases agree with TRBD1. Losses at the gene ends were 1 base for V and 4 bases for J; bases not matched to a gene: 9. The germline V gene encodes CDR1 MNHEY and CDR2 SVGAGI. There are 16 residues in the CDR3. CDR3 bases: TGTGCCAGCAGTTACTACCTAGGACAGGGACCTTACGAGCAGTACTTC. The encoded protein is CASSYYLGQGPYEQYF.

This clone appeared once. The chain combines TRBV6-1 with TRBJ1-5; D gene unclear. Trimming removed 3 bases from V and 6 bases from J, with 18 bases in between. The CDR3 extends over 16 amino acids. The germline V gene has CDR1 MNHNS and CDR2 SASEGT. CDR3 in DNA: TGTGCCAGCAGTGACCTAAAGGAGAGTTTGGGTCAGCCCCAGCATTTT. The encoded protein is CASSDLKESLGQPQHF.

This chain uses TRBV11-2 with TRBJ2-3, with D possibly being TRBD1 (5 bases). The germline V gene has CDR1 SGHAT and CDR2 FQNNGV. V was trimmed by 7 bases and J by 9 bases, leaving 17 bases between them. This CDR3 contains 13 residues. This CDR3 reads CASTYNPSGTQYF. Written as DNA, the CDR3 is TGTGCCAGCACTTATAACCCCTCAGGGACGCAGTATTTT.